This T cell receptor (beta chain) was identified during a study of spatial heterogeneity in lung cancer. Study-wide background: A total of approximately 77 untreated early-stage non-small cell lung cancer patients served as donors. More than 8.5 raw reads, on average, carried each unique TCR and UMI combination.

This clonotype appeared a few times. What it recognizes is unknown. This CDR3 comprises 12 residues. Germline V lookup: CDR1 GTSNPN, CDR2 SVGIG (reference sequence). V was shortened by 3 bases and J by 3 bases, with 8 bases between the two germline ends. This sample's time point: blood at routine non-recurrence follow-up after resection. Unsorted samples of tumor, nontumor lung or frozen PBMC had their whole RNA sequenced. Study-wide points: Resection blood, more than follow-up blood, showed ubiquitous expanded tumor TCRs.

TCRdb itself ran the 5' RACE reads through MiXCR, one entry per CDR3 protein. The repertoire has 85,000 to 100,000 distinct CDR3 sequences, 15% to 20% of them found once; the top ten carry roughly 22%. This clonotype was obtained from a male donor with early-stage non-small cell lung cancer. The material sequenced was PBMCs, taken at follow-up. V gene TRBV30 combines with J gene TRBJ1-2; no firm D call. The CDR3 reads CAWRYTDYGYTF. DNA for the CDR3: TGTGCCTGGAGATACACAGACTATGGCTACACCTTC.